The TCR beta chain under discussion was sequenced for a study of T cells in Graves' hyperthyroidism and ophthalmopathy. Trimming removed 5 bases from V and 6 bases from J; junction bases left unmatched: 11. Germline CDR1 is SGHRS and CDR2 is YFSETQ. There are 14 residues in the CDR3. This clonotype was seen at least ten times. There were TCR beta CDR3 regions amplified from RNA transcripts. Initially, a first-round RT-PCR of the TCR CDR3 employed the HTBI primer set. TCRdb ran MiXCR on the multiplex PCR reads and lists one entry per CDR3 protein. The sample includes 550,000 to 800,000 distinct CDR3 sequences, around 16% of them seen just once.

This receptor was obtained from a man in his fifties or sixties with Graves' hyperthyroidism. Input material: blood. The rearrangement joins TRBV5-1 to TRBJ2-7; 7 bases align to TRBD1. The CDR3 bases are TGCGCCAGCAGTACCGGGACAGCCATCCTCGAGCAGTACTTC. It is translated as CASSTGTAILEQYF.